The next 7 T cell receptor beta chains were all read from a single sample in a study of cytomegalovirus exposure and HLA in healthy donors. The PCR employed 60 Vbeta primers together with 13 Jbeta primers. Profiling relied on immunoSEQ multiplex PCR, and the TCRdb table lists in-frame clones only, not all of them. Found here are about 190,000 clones, over 60% of them singletons; the top ten hold approximately 4.8%. Material: PBMCs. These receptors were taken from a young man in good health and CMV-seropositive.

Comments on this clone: The same CDR3 also results from other DNA sequences found in this sample. The chain has TRBV7-2 and TRBJ2-7; D possibly corresponds to TRBD2 (6 bases). V shed 5 bases and J shed 2 bases, with 16 bases lying between them. Germline CDR1 SGHTA, CDR2 FQGNSA. CDR3 length equals 15 residues. The CDR3: CASSPLGGGAYEQYF. The CDR3 nucleotides are TGTGCCAGCAGCCCCCTTGGGGGAGGCGCCTACGAGCAGTACTTC.

The rearrangement joins TRBV5-4 to TRBJ2-1; D is possibly TRBD2 (5 bases). The V and J ends lost 0 bases and 7 bases respectively, with 11 bases between them. Germline lookup yields CDR1 SGHNT and CDR2 YYREEE (reference sequence). The length of the CDR3 is 14 residues. Here the CDR3 DNA reads TGTGCCAGCAGCTTGGATGGCGGGCGGAATGAGCAGTTCTTC. It specifies CASSLDGGRNEQFF.

This clone was seen only once. The chain couples TRBV4-3 to TRBJ1-1; D is unclear. V was clipped by 0 bases and J by 1 base, with 9 bases between them. The CDR3 totals 15 residues. Germline V lookup: CDR1 LGHNA, CDR2 YSLEER. CDR3 sequence reads: CASSQEISWNTEAFF. Written as DNA, the CDR3 is TGCGCCAGCAGCCAAGAAATCTCCTGGAACACTGAAGCTTTCTTT.

This chain connects TRBV5-1 to TRBJ1-6; the D is unclear. The V gene lost 0 bases and the J gene lost 0 bases, with 4 bases spanning the gap. The CDR3 length is 15 residues. Germline CDR1 SGHRS, CDR2 YFSETQ. The CDR3 DNA reads TGCGCCAGCAGCTTGGACAGCTCCTATAATTCACCCCTCCACTTT. Amino acids: CASSLDSSYNSPLHF.

The chain combines TRBV18 with TRBJ1-1; 7 bases match TRBD1. Germline V gene lookup returns CDR1 KGHSH and CDR2 LQKENI. This CDR3 region has 13 residues. After removal of 6 bases from V and 0 bases from J, the junction contained 1 base not matched to a gene. The CDR3 is CASSDRLNTEAFF. The CDR3 DNA reads as TGTGCCAGCTCGGACAGGTTGAACACTGAAGCTTTCTTT.

The CDR3 protein is CASSLNPLGQNIQYF. The CDR3 DNA sequence: TGTGCCAGCAGCTTAAACCCGCTAGGTCAAAACATTCAGTACTTC. This chain links TRBV11-2 with TRBJ2-4, with no clear D. V lost 2 bases and J 5 bases, leaving 13 bases between the germline ends. This CDR3 has 15 amino acids. The V gene's germline CDR1 is SGHAT and CDR2 FQNNGV.

This clone was observed once. The V gene is TRBV27, the J gene TRBJ2-7, with 13 positions matching TRBD2. V shed 5 bases and J 4 bases; nucleotides not matched to a gene: 8. The germline CDR1 and CDR2 sequences are MNHEY and SMNVEV (reference sequence). The CDR3 has 16 amino acids. The CDR3 sequence is CASSGQGLAGTYEQYF. Written as DNA, the CDR3 is TGTGCCAGCAGTGGCCAGGGACTAGCGGGAACTTACGAGCAGTACTTC.